This TCR beta chain was identified during a study of T cell responses to AZD1222 COVID-19 vaccine. Profiled with immunoSEQ multiplex PCR; TCRdb holds only in-frame clones, not every one. The table shows 90,000 to 150,000 clones, with 88% occurring only once. A remark on this clone: The antigen is undetermined.

Whole-study findings and limits: Only after the peak T cell response were repertoires sampled.

Specimen: peripheral blood, collected on day 0 of AZD1222 vaccination. This clonotype originated in an adult in good health.

CDR3 nucleotides: TGTGCCAGCAGCCCGACAGGAACCAACACCGGGGAGCTGTTTTTT. The encoded protein is CASSPTGTNTGELFF. This chain uses TRBV7-3 with TRBJ2-2; TRBD1 is a possible D gene (6 bases). Trimming took 5 bases from V and 2 from J, leaving 12 bases between them. This CDR3 comprises 15 residues. Germline V lookup: CDR1 SGHTA, CDR2 FQGTGA.